This T cell receptor (beta chain) was profiled in a study of blood T cell repertoires in COVID-19. The wider study: COVID-19 samples collected from the United States, Italy and Spain covered acute and convalescent phases.

Germline CDR1 and CDR2: MNHEY and SMNVEV (reference sequence). Unmatched junction bases numbered 8, after V lost 6 bases and J lost 6 bases. The CDR3 sequence is 14 residues long. Either two negative PCRs, clearance, or symptom resolution qualified Cohort 3 donors as recovered. The table came from immunoSEQ multiplex PCR; TCRdb's copy has only in-frame clones and leaves some out. The sample has about 160,000 clones, approximately 84% seen once. The sequenced sample consisted of PBMCs or T cells enriched from blood (not recorded which). This chain connects TRBV27 to TRBJ1-1; 9 bases line up with TRBD1. The TCR originated in a woman aged 50 to 60 who had recovered from COVID-19. CDR3 amino acids: CASSPDRGSSEAFF. The CDR3 DNA reads as TGTGCCAGCAGCCCCGACAGGGGGTCGTCTGAAGCTTTCTTT.